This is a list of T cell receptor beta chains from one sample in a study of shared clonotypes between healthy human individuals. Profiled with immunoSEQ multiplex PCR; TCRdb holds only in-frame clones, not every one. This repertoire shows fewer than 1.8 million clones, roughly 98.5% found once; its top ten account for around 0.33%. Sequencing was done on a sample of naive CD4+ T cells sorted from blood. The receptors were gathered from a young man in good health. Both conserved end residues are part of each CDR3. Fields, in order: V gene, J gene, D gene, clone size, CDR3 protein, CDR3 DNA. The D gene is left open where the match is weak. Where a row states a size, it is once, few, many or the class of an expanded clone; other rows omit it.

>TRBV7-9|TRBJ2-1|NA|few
CASSLVTYNEQFF
TGTGCCAGCAGCTTAGTTACGTACAATGAGCAGTTCTTC
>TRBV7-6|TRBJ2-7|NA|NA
CASSPKSGPAYEQYF
TGTGCCAGCAGCCCCAAGTCAGGGCCCGCCTACGAGCAGTACTTC
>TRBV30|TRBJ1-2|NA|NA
CAWSMGALGGYTF
TGTGCCTGGAGTATGGGGGCTCTCGGCGGCTACACCTTC
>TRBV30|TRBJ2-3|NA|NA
CAWTPGSDTQYF
TGTGCCTGGACTCCAGGGTCAGATACGCAGTATTTT
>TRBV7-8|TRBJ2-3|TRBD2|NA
CASSYQTSGSGDTQYF
TGTGCCAGCAGCTACCAGACTAGCGGGAGTGGAGATACGCAGTATTTT
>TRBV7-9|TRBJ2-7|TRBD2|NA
CASSLPSGSLPYEQYF
TGTGCCAGCAGCTTACCTAGCGGGAGTCTCCCCTACGAGCAGTACTTC
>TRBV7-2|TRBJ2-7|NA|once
CASSLDLGVREQYF
TGTGCCAGCAGCTTAGATCTGGGAGTTCGCGAGCAGTACTTC
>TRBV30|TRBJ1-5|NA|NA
CAWSEGILSNQPQHF
TGTGCCTGGAGTGAGGGGATCCTTAGCAATCAGCCCCAGCATTTT
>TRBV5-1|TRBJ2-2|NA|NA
CASSLTRGRGSGELFF
TGCGCCAGCAGCTTGACCAGGGGTAGGGGTTCCGGGGAGCTGTTTTTT
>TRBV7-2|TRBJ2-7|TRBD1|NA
CASSRSGTGTHEQYF
TGTGCCAGCAGTCGCTCCGGGACAGGGACGCACGAGCAGTACTTC
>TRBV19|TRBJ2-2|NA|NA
CASSIPVLNTGELFF
TGTGCCAGTAGTATTCCGGTCCTGAACACCGGGGAGCTGTTTTTT